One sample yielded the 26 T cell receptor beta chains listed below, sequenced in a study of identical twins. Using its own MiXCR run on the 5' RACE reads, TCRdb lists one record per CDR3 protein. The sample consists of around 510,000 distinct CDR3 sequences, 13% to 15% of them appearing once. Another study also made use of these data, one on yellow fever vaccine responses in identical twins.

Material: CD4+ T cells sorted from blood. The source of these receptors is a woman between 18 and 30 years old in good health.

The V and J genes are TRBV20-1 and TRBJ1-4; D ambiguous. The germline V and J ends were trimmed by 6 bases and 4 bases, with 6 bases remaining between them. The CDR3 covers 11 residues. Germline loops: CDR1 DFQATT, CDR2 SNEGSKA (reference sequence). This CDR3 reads CSAQSNEKLFF. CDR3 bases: TGCAGTGCCCAGAGTAATGAAAAACTGTTTTTT.

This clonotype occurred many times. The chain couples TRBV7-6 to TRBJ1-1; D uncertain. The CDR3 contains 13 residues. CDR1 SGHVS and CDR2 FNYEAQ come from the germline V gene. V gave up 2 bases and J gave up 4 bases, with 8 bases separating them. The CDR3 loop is CASSLRSGTEAFF. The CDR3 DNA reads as TGTGCCAGCAGCTTAAGAAGTGGCACTGAAGCTTTCTTT.

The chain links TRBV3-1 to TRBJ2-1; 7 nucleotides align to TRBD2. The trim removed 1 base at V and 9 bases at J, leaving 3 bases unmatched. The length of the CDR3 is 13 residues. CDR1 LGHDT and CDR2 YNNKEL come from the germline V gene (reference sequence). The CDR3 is CASSQGEGSEQFF. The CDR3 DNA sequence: TGTGCCAGCAGCCAAGGGGAGGGCAGTGAGCAGTTCTTC.

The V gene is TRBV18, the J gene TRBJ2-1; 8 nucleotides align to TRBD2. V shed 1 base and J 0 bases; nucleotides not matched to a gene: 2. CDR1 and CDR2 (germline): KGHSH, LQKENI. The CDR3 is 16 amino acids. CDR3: CASSPQAGDSYNEQFF. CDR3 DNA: TGTGCCAGCTCACCACAAGCGGGGGACTCCTACAATGAGCAGTTCTTC.

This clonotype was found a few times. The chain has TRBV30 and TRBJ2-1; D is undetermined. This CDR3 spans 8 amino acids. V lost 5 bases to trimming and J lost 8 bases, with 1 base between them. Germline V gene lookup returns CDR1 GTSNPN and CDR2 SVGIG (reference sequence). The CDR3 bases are TGTGCCTGGGATGAGCAGTTCTTC. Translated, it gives CAWDEQFF.

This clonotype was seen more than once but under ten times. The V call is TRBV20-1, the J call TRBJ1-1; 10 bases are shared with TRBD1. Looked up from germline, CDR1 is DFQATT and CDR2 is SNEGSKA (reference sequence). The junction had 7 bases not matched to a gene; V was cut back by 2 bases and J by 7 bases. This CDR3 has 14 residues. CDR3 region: CSARRPGQGNEAFF. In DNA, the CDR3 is TGCAGTGCTAGACGGCCGGGACAGGGGAATGAAGCTTTCTTT.

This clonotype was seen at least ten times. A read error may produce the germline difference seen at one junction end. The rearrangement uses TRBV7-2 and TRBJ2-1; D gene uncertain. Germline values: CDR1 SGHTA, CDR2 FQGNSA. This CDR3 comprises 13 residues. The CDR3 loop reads CASSSGFYNEQFF. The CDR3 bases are TGCGCCAGCAGCTCCGGGTTCTACAATGAGCAGTTCTTC.

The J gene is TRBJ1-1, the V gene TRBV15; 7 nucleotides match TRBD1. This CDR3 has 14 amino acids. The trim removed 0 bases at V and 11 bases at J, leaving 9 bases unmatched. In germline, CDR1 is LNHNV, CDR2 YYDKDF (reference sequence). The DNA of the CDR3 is TGTGCCACCAGCAGAGATTCCAGGGGGAGGCGGGCTTTCTTT. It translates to CATSRDSRGRRAFF.

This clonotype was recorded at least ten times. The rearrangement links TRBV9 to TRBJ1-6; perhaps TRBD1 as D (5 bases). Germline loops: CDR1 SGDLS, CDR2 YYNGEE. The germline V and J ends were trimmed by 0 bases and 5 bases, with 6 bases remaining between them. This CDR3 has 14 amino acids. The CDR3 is CASSVEGHNSPLHF. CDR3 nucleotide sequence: TGTGCCAGCAGCGTAGAGGGGCATAATTCACCCCTCCACTTT.

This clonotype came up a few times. The CDR3 DNA reads TGTGCCAGCTCACTTTCCGGGGGAGATACGCAGTATTTT. The encoded protein is CASSLSGGDTQYF. This chain links TRBV18 with TRBJ2-3, with D possibly being TRBD2 (6 bases). Germline assignment: CDR1 KGHSH and CDR2 LQKENI. The V and J ends lost 4 bases and 5 bases respectively, with 10 bases between them. This CDR3 comprises 13 residues.

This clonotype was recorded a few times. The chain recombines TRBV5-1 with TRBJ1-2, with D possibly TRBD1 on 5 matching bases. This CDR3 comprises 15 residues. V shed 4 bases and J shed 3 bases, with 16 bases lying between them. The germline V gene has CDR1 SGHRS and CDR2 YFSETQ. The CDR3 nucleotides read TGCGCCAGCAGCCTCGACACCGGGGGAGACTATGGCTACACCTTC. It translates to CASSLDTGGDYGYTF.

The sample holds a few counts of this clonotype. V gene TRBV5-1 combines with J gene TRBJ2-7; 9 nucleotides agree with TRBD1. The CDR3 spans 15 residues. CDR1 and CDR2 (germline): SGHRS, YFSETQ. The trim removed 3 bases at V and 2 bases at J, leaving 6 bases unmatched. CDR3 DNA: TGCGCCAGCAGCTGGGACGGGACAGGGCCCTACGAGCAGTACTTC. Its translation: CASSWDGTGPYEQYF.

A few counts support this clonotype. CDR3 sequence (DNA): TGTGCCAGCAGCCGCGACAGGGTTGTCGGGGAGCTGTTTTTT. Its translation is CASSRDRVVGELFF. The rearrangement joins TRBV7-3 to TRBJ2-2; 7 bases are shared with TRBD1. The CDR3 is 14 residues long. Germline assignment: CDR1 SGHTA and CDR2 FQGTGA. Germline trimming cut 5 bases from V and 7 bases from J; bases unmatched to any gene: 7.

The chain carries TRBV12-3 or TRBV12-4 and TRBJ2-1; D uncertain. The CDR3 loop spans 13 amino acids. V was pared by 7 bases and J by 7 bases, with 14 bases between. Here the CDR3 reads CASTSSPKNEQFF. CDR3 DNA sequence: TGTGCCAGCACGTCTTCGCCTAAGAATGAGCAGTTCTTC.

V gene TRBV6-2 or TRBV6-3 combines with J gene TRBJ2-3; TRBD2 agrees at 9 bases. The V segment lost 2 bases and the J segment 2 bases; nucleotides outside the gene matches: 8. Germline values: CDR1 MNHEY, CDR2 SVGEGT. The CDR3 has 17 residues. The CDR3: CASSYSLSGGFTDTQYF. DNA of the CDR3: TGTGCCAGCAGTTACAGCCTTAGCGGGGGATTCACAGATACGCAGTATTTT.

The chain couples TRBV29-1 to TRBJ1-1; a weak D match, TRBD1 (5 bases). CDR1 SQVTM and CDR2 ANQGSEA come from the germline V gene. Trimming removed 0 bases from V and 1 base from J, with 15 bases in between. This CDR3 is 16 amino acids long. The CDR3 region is CSVEDRWRGRNTEAFF. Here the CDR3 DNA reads TGCAGCGTTGAAGATAGGTGGCGGGGGAGGAACACTGAAGCTTTCTTT.

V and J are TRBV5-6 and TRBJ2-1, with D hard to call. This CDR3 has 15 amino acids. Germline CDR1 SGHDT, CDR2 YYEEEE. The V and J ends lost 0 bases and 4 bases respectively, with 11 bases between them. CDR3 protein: CASSLVDVGYNEQFF. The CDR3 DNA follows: TGTGCCAGCAGCTTGGTGGATGTGGGTTACAATGAGCAGTTCTTC.

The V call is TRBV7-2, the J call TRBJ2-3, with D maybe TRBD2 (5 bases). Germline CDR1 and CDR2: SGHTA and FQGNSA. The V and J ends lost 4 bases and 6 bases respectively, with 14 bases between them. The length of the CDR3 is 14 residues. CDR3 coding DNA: TGTGCCAGCAGCTCACGTGTGGGCGGGGATACGCAGTATTTT. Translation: CASSSRVGGDTQYF.

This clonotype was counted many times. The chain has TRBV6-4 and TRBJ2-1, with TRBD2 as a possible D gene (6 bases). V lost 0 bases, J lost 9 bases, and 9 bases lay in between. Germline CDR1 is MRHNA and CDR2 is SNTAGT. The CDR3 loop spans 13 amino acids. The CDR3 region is CASSDSIGGEQFF. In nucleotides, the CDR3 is TGTGCCAGCAGTGACTCGATCGGGGGTGAGCAGTTCTTC.

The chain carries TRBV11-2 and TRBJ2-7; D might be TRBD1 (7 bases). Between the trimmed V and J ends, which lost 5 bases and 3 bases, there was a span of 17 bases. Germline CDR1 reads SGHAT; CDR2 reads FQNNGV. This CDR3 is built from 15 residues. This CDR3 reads CASSAGQGGYYEQYF. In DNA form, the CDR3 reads TGTGCCAGCAGCGCGGGGCAGGGGGGATACTACGAGCAGTACTTC.

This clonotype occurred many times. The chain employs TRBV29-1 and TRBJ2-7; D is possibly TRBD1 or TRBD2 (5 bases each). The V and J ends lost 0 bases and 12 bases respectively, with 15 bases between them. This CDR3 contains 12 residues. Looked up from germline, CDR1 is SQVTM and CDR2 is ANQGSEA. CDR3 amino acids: CSVEEGSGGRYF. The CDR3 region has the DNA TGCAGCGTTGAAGAGGGGTCTGGGGGAAGGTACTTC.

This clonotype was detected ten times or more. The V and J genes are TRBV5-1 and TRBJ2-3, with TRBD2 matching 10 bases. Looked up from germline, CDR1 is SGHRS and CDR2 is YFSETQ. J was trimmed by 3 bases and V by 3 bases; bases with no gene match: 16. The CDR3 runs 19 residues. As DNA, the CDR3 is TGCGCCAGCAGCTCCCCCGGGGAGGGTAGCGGGGGGCCAACAGATACGCAGTATTTT. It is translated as CASSSPGEGSGGPTDTQYF.

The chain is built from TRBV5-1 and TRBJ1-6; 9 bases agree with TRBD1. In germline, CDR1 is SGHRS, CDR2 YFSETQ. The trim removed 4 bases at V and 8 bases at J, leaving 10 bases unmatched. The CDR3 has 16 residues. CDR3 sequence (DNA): TGCGCCAGCAGCAGTACGGGACAGGGATATGATTCACCCCTCCACTTT. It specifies CASSSTGQGYDSPLHF. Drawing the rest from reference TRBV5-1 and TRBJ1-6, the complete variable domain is KAGVTQTPRYLIKTRGQQVTLSCSPISGHRSVSWYQQTPGQGLQFLFEYFSETQRNKGNFPGRFSGRQFSNSRSEMNVSTLELGDSALYLCASSSTGQGYDSPLHFGNGTRLTVT.

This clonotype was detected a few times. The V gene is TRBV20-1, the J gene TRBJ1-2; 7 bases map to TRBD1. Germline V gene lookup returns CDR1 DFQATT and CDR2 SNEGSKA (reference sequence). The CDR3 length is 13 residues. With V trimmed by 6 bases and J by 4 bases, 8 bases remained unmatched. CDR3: CSAIKTGSYGYTF. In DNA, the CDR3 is TGCAGTGCCATCAAGACAGGGTCCTATGGCTACACCTTC.

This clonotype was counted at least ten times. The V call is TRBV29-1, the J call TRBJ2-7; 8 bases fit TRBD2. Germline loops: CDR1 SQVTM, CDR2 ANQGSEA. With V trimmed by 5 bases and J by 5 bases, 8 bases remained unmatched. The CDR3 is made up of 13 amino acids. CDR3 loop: CSVLGRAENEQYF. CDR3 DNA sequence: TGCAGCGTTCTCGGGAGGGCCGAGAACGAGCAGTACTTC.

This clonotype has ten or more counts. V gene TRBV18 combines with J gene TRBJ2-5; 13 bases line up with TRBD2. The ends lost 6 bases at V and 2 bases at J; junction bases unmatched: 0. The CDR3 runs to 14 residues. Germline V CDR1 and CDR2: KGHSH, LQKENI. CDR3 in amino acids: CASSGLAGQETQYF. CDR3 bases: TGTGCCAGCTCGGGACTAGCGGGACAAGAGACCCAGTACTTC.